A selection of T cell receptor beta chains follows, all from one sample in a study of Ad26.COV2.S vaccination and SARS-CoV-2 variants. Sequenced by immunoSEQ multiplex PCR; TCRdb stores in-frame clones only, minus some. The data hold a few hundred thousand clones, with roughly 91% observed a single time. This specimen was peripheral blood, taken in a trial of Ad26.COV2.S vaccine versus placebo. These receptors were obtained from a person aged 18-60 years who received the Ad26.COV2.S COVID-19 vaccine or a placebo. Both conserved end residues are part of each CDR3. The D gene is left open where the match is weak. Only some rows state a clone size, as once, few, many or a class for expanded clones.

. | TRBJ2-7 | . | TRBV6-2/TRBV6-3 | CASSYQGRTYEQYF | TGTGCCAGCAGTTACCAGGGGCGGACCTACGAGCAGTACTTC
. | TRBJ2-3 | . | TRBV6-5 | CASSLQGRGTDTQYF | TGTGCCAGCTCCCTTCAGGGGAGGGGCACAGATACGCAGTATTTT
. | TRBJ2-1 | TRBD2 | TRBV7-2 | CASSGGGLAGVNEQFF | TGTGCCAGCAGCGGGGGGGGACTAGCGGGAGTAAATGAGCAGTTCTTC
. | TRBJ2-7 | . | TRBV5-6 | CASSFGGSYEQYF | TGTGCCAGCAGCTTTGGGGGCTCCTACGAGCAGTACTTC
. | TRBJ2-7 | . | TRBV7-3 | CASSLPWEQYF | TGTGCCAGCAGCCTTCCCTGGGAGCAGTACTTC
. | TRBJ1-1 | TRBD1 | TRBV5-1 | CASMRDRDTEAFF | TGCGCCAGCATGCGGGACAGGGACACTGAAGCTTTCTTT
few | TRBJ1-4 | . | TRBV4-2 | CASSQDFAATNEKLFF | TGTGCCAGCAGCCAAGACTTCGCTGCGACTAATGAAAAACTGTTTTTT
few | TRBJ1-2 | TRBD1 | TRBV7-9 | CASSYGQGGNYGYTF | TGTGCCAGCAGCTACGGACAGGGCGGCAACTATGGCTACACCTTC
. | TRBJ2-3 | . | TRBV7-8 | CASRPRGAASTDTQYF | TGTGCCAGCAGGCCCCGGGGAGCGGCTAGCACAGATACGCAGTATTTT
. | TRBJ2-1 | . | TRBV6-5 | CASSYSGRDTFF | TGTGCCAGCAGTTACTCAGGAAGGGATACGTTCTTC
few | TRBJ2-2 | TRBD1 | TRBV9 | CASSVRTGRTGELFF | TGTGCCAGCAGCGTCAGGACAGGTCGTACCGGGGAGCTGTTTTTT
. | TRBJ2-5 | . | TRBV7-9 | CASSPTGDDNQETQYF | TGTGCCAGCAGCCCGACAGGCGATGATAACCAAGAGACCCAGTACTTC
. | TRBJ2-7 | TRBD2 | TRBV3-1/TRBV3-2 | CASSQVMPSGVTAQYF | TGTGCCAGCAGCCAAGTAATGCCTAGCGGGGTAACGGCGCAGTACTTC
. | TRBJ1-5 | TRBD1 | TRBV19 | CASSPTGGYEPQHF | TGTGCCAGTAGCCCGACAGGGGGCTATGAGCCCCAGCATTTT
. | TRBJ2-7 | TRBD2 | TRBV11-3 | CASSPGGLAGEEFDEQYF | TGTGCCAGCAGCCCAGGGGGACTAGCGGGAGAGGAGTTCGACGAGCAGTACTTC
. | TRBJ2-1 | . | TRBV29-1 | CSVEEWQNNEQFF | TGCAGCGTTGAAGAGTGGCAGAACAATGAGCAGTTCTTC
. | TRBJ2-1 | . | TRBV5-6 | CASSLEREIYEQFF | TGTGCCAGCAGCTTAGAACGAGAGATCTATGAGCAGTTCTTC
. | TRBJ2-2 | TRBD1 | TRBV4-2 | CASSQEAGGPGELFF | TGTGCCAGCAGCCAGGAAGCAGGGGGACCCGGGGAGCTGTTTTTT
. | TRBJ1-1 | . | TRBV10-3 | CAITPGPRNTEAFF | TGTGCCATCACCCCAGGACCAAGGAACACTGAAGCTTTCTTT
once | TRBJ2-1 | . | TRBV28 | CASSLELGSYNEQFF | TGTGCCAGCAGTTTGGAACTAGGATCCTACAATGAGCAGTTCTTC
once | TRBJ2-7 | TRBD2 | TRBV14 | CASSQLGLAVTYEQYF | TGTGCCAGCAGCCAACTTGGACTAGCGGTAACCTACGAGCAGTACTTC
. | TRBJ2-7 | TRBD2 | TRBV6-1 | CASSEAAGVWEQYF | TGTGCCAGCAGTGAAGCAGCGGGAGTATGGGAGCAGTACTTC
. | TRBJ2-2 | . | TRBV6-6 | CASSLTGRATGELFF | TGTGCCAGCAGCTTAACGGGAAGAGCGACCGGGGAGCTGTTTTTT
. | TRBJ2-1 | TRBD2 | TRBV11-2 | CASSALAGDRNEQFF | TGTGCCAGCAGCGCACTAGCGGGAGATCGCAATGAGCAGTTCTTC
. | TRBJ2-1 | TRBD1 | TRBV7-9 | CASSSQGAYNEQFF | TGTGCCAGCAGCTCACAGGGGGCCTACAATGAGCAGTTCTTC
. | TRBJ2-1 | TRBD1 | TRBV5-8 | CASSPGQGVSEQFF | TGTGCCAGCAGCCCGGGACAGGGTGTTTCTGAGCAGTTCTTC
few | TRBJ2-2 | . | TRBV7-2 | CASSRGLLTGELFF | TGTGCCAGCAGCCGGGGGTTACTCACCGGGGAGCTGTTTTTT
. | TRBJ2-2 | . | TRBV5-4 | CASSLANSLTGELFF | TGTGCCAGCAGCTTGGCCAATTCGTTAACCGGGGAGCTGTTTTTT
. | TRBJ1-1 | . | TRBV27 | CASSLYPGDWTEAFF | TGTGCCAGCAGTTTATATCCGGGGGACTGGACTGAAGCTTTCTTT
. | TRBJ2-1 | TRBD2 | TRBV27 | CASSLQREVGEQFF | TGTGCCAGCAGTTTACAGCGGGAGGTGGGAGAGCAGTTCTTC
. | TRBJ2-3 | . | TRBV12-3/TRBV12-4 | CASSQSSTDTQYF | TGTGCCAGCAGCCAATCCTCGACAGATACGCAGTATTTT
. | TRBJ2-3 | . | TRBV27 | CASSLTAGGTSTDTQYF | TGTGCCAGCAGTTTAACCGCCGGTGGAACTAGCACAGATACGCAGTATTTT
. | TRBJ2-5 | TRBD2 | TRBV5-6 | CASSLLLPFGGGVETQYF | TGTGCCAGCAGCTTGTTACTTCCCTTTGGGGGAGGGGTGGAGACCCAGTACTTC
. | TRBJ1-1 | . | TRBV30 | CASSDNWNTEAFF | TGTGCCTCTTCGGACAATTGGAACACTGAAGCTTTCTTT
. | TRBJ2-2 | TRBD1 | TRBV7-3 | CASSLSGGGIPGELFF | TGTGCCAGCAGCTTATCAGGGGGCGGTATCCCGGGGGAGCTGTTTTTT